Listed here are 8 T cell receptor beta chains from one sample, sequenced in a study of blood T cell repertoires in COVID-19. Using immunoSEQ multiplex PCR, the repertoire was profiled, and TCRdb retains in-frame clones only, with some absent. The repertoire holds 75,000 to 90,000 clones, with 70% to 90% as singletons. The sample consisted of peripheral blood. The origin of the receptors is a human donor in a cohort sampled during active COVID-19.

The V call is TRBV15, the J call TRBJ2-5; TRBD2 is a possible D gene (6 bases). Germline-derived CDR1 and CDR2 are LNHNV and YYDKDF (reference sequence). V lost 8 bases to trimming and J lost 1 base, with 17 bases between them. The CDR3 has 15 amino acids. The CDR3 DNA is TGTGCCACCGCCCAAGGCGCGGGGACCCAAGAGACCCAGTACTTC. Protein sequence: CATAQGAGTQETQYF.

This clone occurred once. CDR3 DNA sequence: TGTGCCAGCAACACAGGCATAGCTAACACTGAAGCTTTCTTT. Its protein is CASNTGIANTEAFF. V and J are TRBV4-2 and TRBJ1-1; TRBD1 is a possible D gene (5 bases). The CDR3 contains 14 residues. The V gene's germline CDR1 is LGHNA and CDR2 YNFKEQ. V was pared by 7 bases and J by 2 bases, with 14 bases between.

The table lists this clone with a few counts. The chain carries TRBV5-1 and TRBJ2-1, with 9 bases lining up with TRBD1. The junction had 12 bases not matched to a gene; V was cut back by 9 bases and J by 5 bases. Germline V gene sequence: CDR1 SGHRS, CDR2 YFSETQ. The length of the CDR3 is 15 residues. Here the CDR3 reads CATNPGTGSNNEQFF. CDR3 coding DNA: TGCGCCACCAATCCGGGGACAGGGTCTAACAATGAGCAGTTCTTC.

The chain combines TRBV5-1 with TRBJ2-5; 8 nucleotides match TRBD1. After removal of 0 bases from V and 4 bases from J, the junction contained 8 bases not matched to a gene. Germline-derived CDR1 and CDR2 are SGHRS and YFSETQ. The length of the CDR3 is 16 residues. In DNA form, the CDR3 reads TGCGCCAGCAGCTTGGGACAACAGGGGGTTGGAGAGACCCAGTACTTC. Protein product: CASSLGQQGVGETQYF.

V gene TRBV6-1 combines with J gene TRBJ2-7; possible D gene TRBD2, 5 bases. Trimming removed 3 bases at V and 3 bases at J, with 12 bases between. Germline V gives CDR1 MNHNS, CDR2 SASEGT. The CDR3 runs 14 residues. DNA for the CDR3: TGTGCCAGCAGTGATCCGGACTCCCTCTACGAGCAGTACTTC. It translates to CASSDPDSLYEQYF.

This clone occurred a few times. The V and J genes are TRBV19 and TRBJ2-1; TRBD1 matches 7 bases. V trimming: 2 bases; J trimming: 0 bases; junction bases outside the gene matches: 1. This CDR3 comprises 15 residues. The germline V gene encodes CDR1 LNHDA and CDR2 SQIVND (reference sequence). The CDR3 region is CASSIRDSSYNEQFF. The CDR3 DNA follows: TGTGCCAGTAGTATAAGGGACAGCTCCTACAATGAGCAGTTCTTC.

The table lists this clone with a count of one. J is TRBJ2-7 and V is TRBV3-1 (or the pseudogene TRBV3-2), with D possibly being TRBD1 (5 bases). CDR3 length equals 14 residues. The germline V gene has CDR1 LGHDT and CDR2 YNNKEL (reference sequence). Trimming took off 4 bases at V and 7 bases at J, with 17 bases between the two ends. The CDR3 DNA reads TGTGCCAGCAGCCGCCTAGACAGTTTCCCGGAGCAGTACTTC. As protein: CASSRLDSFPEQYF.

The chain couples TRBV7-8 to TRBJ2-7; D call uncertain. Deletions cut 1 base from V and 0 bases from J, with 7 bases between. This CDR3 region has 14 residues. Per germline, CDR1 SGHVS and CDR2 FQNEAQ. The CDR3 bases are TGTGCCAGCAGCTTAGAGCTCATCTCCTACGAGCAGTACTTC. This codes for CASSLELISYEQYF.